This T cell receptor (beta chain) was recorded in a study of beta chain features in type 1 diabetes. Study details: Examination covered around 110 million sorted cells spanning all samples. Study findings and constraints: Whether TCRB rearrangement is influenced by HLA type went unresolved here. Sequencing from cDNA could over-represent high-TCR-expressing cells.

As concerns this clone: What it binds is not known.

Since all of the isolated RNA was reverse transcribed, expressed TCRB transcripts were what got sequenced. TCRdb's table, derived via immunoSEQ multiplex PCR, lists solely in-frame clones and lacks some. Of 310,000 or so clones in the sample, roughly 11% are singletons; the top ten hold 0.015% to 0.02%. The receptor comes from a woman in her twenties or thirties in good health. Sequenced: naive CD4+ T cells from blood.

This CDR3 reads CASSRQGASGANVLTF. CDR3 bases: TGTGCCAGCAGTAGACAGGGGGCTTCTGGGGCCAACGTCCTGACTTTC. This rearrangement joins TRBV6-6 to TRBJ2-6; 10 bases fit TRBD1. The CDR3 covers 16 residues. Germline-derived CDR1 and CDR2 are MNHNY and SVGAGI (reference sequence). The trim removed 5 bases at V and 1 base at J, leaving 2 bases unmatched.